The rows below give T cell receptor beta chains drawn from one sample of a study of human T cells and chemical hapten exposure. TCRdb reprocessed the RACE reads via MiXCR and lists one record per CDR3 protein. The sample lists about 47,000 distinct CDR3 sequences, 3% to 4.5% occurring once. Sequenced material: whole blood. These receptors were collected from a human donor in good health. Some clones in this sample may be carry-over from other donors' samples. Both conserved end residues are part of each CDR3. D genes are given only for firm matches. Size values are once, few and many counts, or a class for expanded clones, and some rows have none.

clone_size: many; d_call: TRBD1; j_call: TRBJ1-5; v_call: TRBV28; cdr3_aa: CASSFSRDSGRNQPQHF; cdr3_nt: TGTGCCAGCAGTTTCTCCCGGGACAGCGGGCGCAATCAGCCCCAGCATTTT
clone_size: many; d_call: NA; j_call: TRBJ1-2; v_call: TRBV7-3; cdr3_aa: CASSFDRYYGYTF; cdr3_nt: TGTGCCAGCAGCTTCGACAGATACTATGGCTACACCTTC
clone_size: many; d_call: TRBD1; j_call: TRBJ2-2; v_call: TRBV27; cdr3_aa: CASSLRGKGELFF; cdr3_nt: TGTGCCAGCAGTCTCAGGGGGAAGGGGGAGCTGTTTTTT
clone_size: NA; d_call: TRBD2; j_call: TRBJ2-3; v_call: TRBV23-1; cdr3_aa: CASSPTSGSMVDTQYF; cdr3_nt: TGCGCCAGCAGTCCCACTAGCGGTTCTATGGTAGATACGCAGTATTTT
clone_size: NA; d_call: NA; j_call: TRBJ1-2; v_call: TRBV6-1; cdr3_aa: CATQGKGPYGYTF; cdr3_nt: TGTGCCACCCAGGGGAAGGGCCCTTATGGCTACACCTTC
clone_size: NA; d_call: NA; j_call: TRBJ2-3; v_call: TRBV24-1; cdr3_aa: CATSKTLGSTDTQYF; cdr3_nt: TGTGCCACCAGTAAGACACTGGGGAGCACAGATACGCAGTATTTT
clone_size: many; d_call: TRBD2; j_call: TRBJ2-3; v_call: TRBV6-2/TRBV6-3; cdr3_aa: CASSSTSGATDTQYF; cdr3_nt: TGTGCCAGCAGTTCCACTAGCGGGGCCACAGATACGCAGTATTTT
clone_size: few; d_call: NA; j_call: TRBJ2-7; v_call: TRBV28; cdr3_aa: CASSSGDRYSYEQYF; cdr3_nt: TGTGCCAGCAGTTCAGGGGACCGCTACTCCTACGAGCAGTACTTC
clone_size: few; d_call: NA; j_call: TRBJ2-1; v_call: TRBV12-3/TRBV12-4; cdr3_aa: CASSSSFSYNEQFF; cdr3_nt: TGTGCCAGCAGTTCGTCTTTCTCCTACAATGAGCAGTTCTTC
clone_size: many; d_call: NA; j_call: TRBJ1-1; v_call: TRBV29-1; cdr3_aa: CSVEEGWGGAAEAFF; cdr3_nt: TGCAGCGTTGAAGAGGGGTGGGGGGGTGCAGCTGAAGCTTTCTTT